This T cell receptor beta chain originates from a study of cytomegalovirus exposure and HLA in healthy donors. Background on the study: Approximately 85 million unique TCRs from HLA-typed donors were held in an early release of data.

PCR primers comprised 60 Vbeta and 13 Jbeta primers. Sequencing used immunoSEQ multiplex PCR; TCRdb keeps in-frame clones, though not all of them. Among under 150,000 clones, approximately 87% were seen once, and the ten largest hold 1.5%. CDR1 is MNHEY and CDR2 is SMNVEV in the germline V gene (reference sequence). The junction had 9 bases not matched to a gene; V was cut back by 5 bases and J by 7 bases. The CDR3 length is 14 residues. Of note for this clone: Its antigen remains unidentified.

General study points: Certain indistinguishable V segments, among them TRBV6-2 and TRBV6-3, were excluded. In a later analysis, DRB1 alleles had the most associated TCRs; HLA-C alleles the fewest.

Sequences were obtained from PBMCs. The source is a man aged 35-49 years in good health and CMV-seronegative. The chain links TRBV27 to TRBJ1-2; 8 bases are shared with TRBD1. CDR3 DNA: TGTGCCAGCAGTCTCGGGACAGGAATCAGTGGCTACACCTTC. This translates into CASSLGTGISGYTF.